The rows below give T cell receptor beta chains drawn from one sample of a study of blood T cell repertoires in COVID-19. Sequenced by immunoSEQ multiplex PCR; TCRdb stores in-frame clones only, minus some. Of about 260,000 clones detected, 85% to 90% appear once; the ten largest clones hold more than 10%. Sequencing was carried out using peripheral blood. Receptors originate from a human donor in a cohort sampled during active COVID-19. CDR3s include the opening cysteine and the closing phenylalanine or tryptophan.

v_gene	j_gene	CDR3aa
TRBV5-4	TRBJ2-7	CASSLRSGPTSEQYF
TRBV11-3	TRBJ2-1	CASSTRGDNEQFF
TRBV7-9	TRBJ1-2	CASRLEDTF
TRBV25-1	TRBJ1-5	CASAAAGGNQPQHF
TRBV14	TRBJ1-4	CASSRQGLTNEKLFF
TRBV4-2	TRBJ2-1	CASSQGILAGGWDEQFF
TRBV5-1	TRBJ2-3	CASRPGSLGPTDTQYF
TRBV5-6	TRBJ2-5	CASSFPSQETQYF
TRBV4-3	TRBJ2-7	CASSAGLAYEQYF
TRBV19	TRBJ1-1	CASSMTVPGTEAFF
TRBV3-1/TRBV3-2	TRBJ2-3	CASSQDFRGDTQYF
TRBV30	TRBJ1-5	CAWSLGQGAFQPQHF
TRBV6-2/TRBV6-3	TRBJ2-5	CASSQHGGRGTQYF
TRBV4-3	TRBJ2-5	CASSQEDFTLHLETQYF
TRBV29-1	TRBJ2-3	CSVERKDYTDTQYF
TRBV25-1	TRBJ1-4	CASNRGAENEKLFF
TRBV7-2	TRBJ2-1	CASSPRQALNEQFF
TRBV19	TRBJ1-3	CASSIDRPLSQGSSGNTIYF
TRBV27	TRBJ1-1	CASSLKWTGPMNTEAFF
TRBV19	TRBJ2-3	CATQAGGTDTQYF
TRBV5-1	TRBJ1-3	CASSLEGTGSGNTIYF
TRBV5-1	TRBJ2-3	CASSLGTSLGTDTQYF
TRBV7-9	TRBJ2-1	CASSYPRGRTGDEQFF